This T cell receptor (beta chain) appears in the sequencing data of a study of spatial heterogeneity in lung cancer. The sample's time point: sample taken at primary tumor resection. Sequencing was performed on whole RNA extracted from tumor and nontumor lung tissue, or from frozen PBMC, and the material was left unsorted. TCRdb processed the 5' RACE reads anew with MiXCR; each CDR3 protein has one entry. The top ten clones hold under 30% of a sample with around 11,000 distinct CDR3 sequences, roughly 6.3% of them seen once. With respect to this clonotype: This beta chain lies outside the target of a library built for alpha chains; its clone size means little.

This sequence originates from a male donor with early-stage non-small cell lung cancer. This specimen was PBMCs, taken at surgery.

CDR3 DNA: TGTGCCAGCAGCTTACCTACCGGTCCTGGGAGGACAGATACGCAGTATTTT. Amino acid sequence: CASSLPTGPGRTDTQYF. The V call is TRBV11-1, the J call TRBJ2-3, with a tentative D call TRBD2 (6 bases). The CDR3 extends over 17 amino acids. Germline V gene lookup returns CDR1 SGHAT and CDR2 FQDESV (reference sequence). Trimming took off 2 bases at V and 3 bases at J, with 18 bases between the two ends.